This T cell receptor (beta chain) is from a study of beta chain features in type 1 diabetes. Study-level background: Patients did not differ from healthy donors in age, gender or cell yield.

Heparinised blood was drawn once per donor, averaging around 120 mL. Turning to this clone: Its specificity is not known.

Findings and limits, study-wide: Fewer junction insertions and more nucleotide deletions appeared in type 1 diabetes patients. In these data, an HLA type influence on TCRB rearrangement remained unresolved. TCRB CDR3s from Type 1 diabetes patients were moderately but significantly shorter in all four CD4+ subsets.

There are 13 residues in the CDR3. The ends were cut back, 2 bases at V and 8 bases at J, with 13 bases in the middle. Germline loops: CDR1 SGHRS, CDR2 YFSETQ. The authors reverse transcribed all of the isolated RNA, so sequencing captured expressed TCRB transcripts. Method: immunoSEQ multiplex PCR; TCRdb's copy keeps in-frame clones and lacks some. The sample holds more than 550,000 clones, about 14% seen once. The source material was naive CD4+ T cells from blood. This chain joins TRBV5-1 and TRBJ1-2; D may be TRBD1 (5 bases). The source is a man younger than 30 with type 1 diabetes. The CDR3 here is CASSLNSGSGYTF. The DNA of the CDR3 is TGCGCCAGCAGCTTAAATTCAGGGTCCGGCTACACCTTC.